This TCR beta chain was sequenced in a study of T cell responses to AZD1222 COVID-19 vaccine. Study results and caveats: White British ancestry dominated among donors, who included more females, and clonal diversity was possibly underestimated. Following two doses of AZD1222, Spike-specific TCR breadth and depth rose.

The table came from immunoSEQ multiplex PCR; TCRdb's copy has only in-frame clones and leaves some out. The sample lists about 170,000 clones; 87% were seen once. In germline, CDR1 is SGHRS, CDR2 YFSETQ. The CDR3 has 15 amino acids. V was shortened by 3 bases and J by 0 bases, with 13 bases between the two germline ends. This clone was counted a few times. Its target is unknown. Combined were second doses at about 4 or about 12 weeks. The rearrangement uses TRBV5-1 and TRBJ2-7; D is undetermined. This TCR came from an adult who received the AZD1222 COVID-19 vaccine. Sequenced here: peripheral blood, sampled 28 days after the second AZD1222 dose. The CDR3 here is CASSWGSYSSYEQYF. The CDR3 coding sequence is TGCGCCAGCAGCTGGGGTTCGTATAGCTCCTACGAGCAGTACTTC.